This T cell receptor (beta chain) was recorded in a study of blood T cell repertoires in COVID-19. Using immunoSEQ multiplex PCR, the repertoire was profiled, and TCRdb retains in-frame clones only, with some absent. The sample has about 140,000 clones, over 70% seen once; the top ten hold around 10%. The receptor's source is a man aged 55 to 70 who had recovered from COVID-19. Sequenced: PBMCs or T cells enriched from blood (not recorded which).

CDR3 coding DNA: TGTGCCAGCAGCCACACCACTAGCTCCGGGGAGCTGTTTTTT. The encoded protein is CASSHTTSSGELFF. J is TRBJ2-2 and V is TRBV3-1 (or the pseudogene TRBV3-2), with D perhaps matching TRBD2 (6 bases). The CDR3 covers 14 residues. V shed 3 bases and J shed 6 bases, with 11 bases lying between them. In germline, CDR1 is LGHDT, CDR2 YNNKEL (reference sequence).